The next 17 T cell receptor beta chains were all read from a single sample in a study of blood T cell repertoires in COVID-19. Profiled with immunoSEQ multiplex PCR; TCRdb holds only in-frame clones, not every one. The profile shows 190,000 or so clones, around 84% of them singletons. The source material was peripheral blood. All receptors derive from a man in his forties or fifties with active or convalescent COVID-19.

The V and J genes are TRBV10-1 and TRBJ2-3; weak D call: TRBD2 (5 bases). The V end lost 2 bases, the J end lost 3 bases, and 12 bases lay between the germline ends. The CDR3 is made up of 15 amino acids. The V gene's germline CDR1 is WNHNN and CDR2 SYGVQD (reference sequence). The CDR3 reads CASSEDGRRTDTQYF. CDR3 in DNA: TGCGCCAGCAGTGAGGACGGTCGGAGGACAGATACGCAGTATTTT.

The chain is built from TRBV28 and TRBJ1-2; tentatively, D is TRBD1 (5 bases). CDR3 length: 15 residues. With 3 bases removed from V and 3 bases from J, the gap between germline ends came to 14 bases. Germline values: CDR1 MDHEN, CDR2 SYDVKM. CDR3 sequence reads: CASSFPRGGDYGYTF. In DNA, the CDR3 is TGTGCCAGCAGTTTTCCCCGGGGGGGGGACTATGGCTACACCTTC.

This rearrangement joins TRBV2 to TRBJ2-7; D might be TRBD1 (5 bases). V lost 1 base and J lost 2, with 12 bases in between. This CDR3 is 15 amino acids long. The germline gives CDR1 SNHLY, CDR2 FYNNEI. CDR3 sequence (DNA): TGTGCCAGCAGTGAAGGAGGTCAGGGTACCTACGAGCAGTACTTC. This gives the protein CASSEGGQGTYEQYF. Combining the CDR3 with reference TRBV2 and TRBJ2-7 gives the whole variable domain EPEVTQTPSHQVTQMGQEVILRCVPISNHLYFYWYRQILGQKVEFLVSFYNNEISEKSEIFDDQFSVERPDGSNFTLKIRSTKLEDSAMYFCASSEGGQGTYEQYFGPGTRLTVT.

CDR3: CASSQDRTSSYEQYF. In DNA, the CDR3 is TGCGCCAGCAGTCAGGACAGGACGAGCTCCTACGAGCAGTACTTC. The V and J genes are TRBV4-3 and TRBJ2-7; 7 positions agree with TRBD1. The CDR3 covers 15 residues. Germline V CDR1 and CDR2: LGHNA, YSLEER. V lost 6 bases and J lost 0; bases outside the gene matches: 8.

The genes are TRBV4-3 and TRBJ1-5, with D possibly TRBD1 on 5 matching bases. Deletions cut 0 bases from V and 5 bases from J, with 11 bases between. The CDR3 sequence is 15 residues long. CDR1 LGHNA and CDR2 YSLEER come from the germline V gene. The CDR3 spells CASSQDGGADQPQHF. For the CDR3, the DNA is TGCGCCAGCAGCCAAGACGGCGGGGCGGATCAGCCCCAGCATTTT.

Regarding this clone: The junction and the germline gene differ at one end; a read error may be behind it. V usage is TRBV7-7 and J usage is TRBJ1-6, with 9 positions matching TRBD1. This CDR3 has 16 amino acids. Germline CDR1 is SSHAT and CDR2 is FNYEAQ (reference sequence). CDR3 bases: TGTGCTAGCAGCCCAATGGGACAGGGTATGAATTCACCCCTCCACTTT. Translated: CASSPMGQGMNSPLHF.

CDR3 coding DNA: TGTGCCAGCAGAATTACCGGGACTTCTGGAAACACCATATATTTT. This encodes CASRITGTSGNTIYF. The J gene is TRBJ1-3, the V gene TRBV7-2; TRBD1 might be the D (5 bases). The germline V gene encodes CDR1 SGHTA and CDR2 FQGNSA. V was cut by 6 bases and J by 1 base, with 13 bases left in between. This CDR3 comprises 15 residues.

CDR3 protein: CASSFSREKLFF. As DNA, the CDR3 is TGTGCCAGCAGTTTCTCTCGGGAAAAACTGTTTTTT. V gene TRBV12-3 or TRBV12-4 combines with J gene TRBJ1-4; D gene ambiguous. V lost 3 bases, J lost 8 bases, and 7 bases lay in between. CDR3 size: 12 residues.

J is TRBJ1-1 and V is TRBV3-1 (or the pseudogene TRBV3-2), with TRBD1 matching 8 bases. The CDR3 spans 16 residues. The V gene end was trimmed by 3 bases and the J gene end by 6 bases; junction bases not matched to a gene: 12. Germline values: CDR1 LGHDT, CDR2 YNNKEL (reference sequence). This CDR3 reads CASSQKKTGGEAEAFF. For the CDR3, the DNA is TGTGCCAGCAGCCAGAAGAAAACAGGGGGAGAGGCTGAAGCTTTCTTT.

As regards this clone: Germline and junction disagree at one end, which may indicate a read error. The chain combines TRBV6-1 with TRBJ2-5; 7 bases line up with TRBD1. This CDR3 region has 14 residues. CDR1 is MNHNS and CDR2 is SASEGT in the germline V gene. CDR3 amino acids: CASREDRDTETQYF. CDR3 sequence (DNA): TGTGCCAGCAGGGAAGACAGGGATACAGAGACCCAGTACTTC.

This clone turned up a few times. The chain combines TRBV4-1 with TRBJ1-1; 10 nucleotides match TRBD1. From germline, CDR1 is MGHRA and CDR2 YSYEKL. The V segment lost 1 base and the J segment 10 bases; nucleotides outside the gene matches: 9. The CDR3 consists of 15 residues. The CDR3 protein is CASSQAGTGEEVAFF. The CDR3 nucleotides are TGCGCCAGCAGCCAAGCTGGGACAGGGGAGGAGGTAGCTTTCTTT.

This clone was picked up one time. This sequence joins TRBV5-1 and TRBJ2-2; 7 nucleotides line up with TRBD1. The CDR3 has 16 amino acids. V lost 4 bases and J lost 6; bases outside the gene matches: 12. The V gene's germline CDR1 is SGHRS and CDR2 YFSETQ. The CDR3 region has the DNA TGCGCCAGCAGCAGAACCCGGACAGGTGCAGCCGGGGAGCTGTTTTTT. Protein product: CASSRTRTGAAGELFF.

The gene calls are TRBV28 and TRBJ2-3; 10 bases are a match to TRBD1. The V and J ends lost 6 bases and 3 bases, in that order; junction bases with no gene match: 6. The V gene's germline CDR1 is MDHEN and CDR2 SYDVKM. The CDR3 spans 15 residues. This CDR3 reads CASRLGQGSTDTQYF. CDR3 coding DNA: TGTGCCAGCAGGTTGGGACAGGGGAGTACAGATACGCAGTATTTT.

The chain has TRBV5-6 and TRBJ1-2; D unresolved. V lost 4 bases, J lost 1 base, and 11 bases lay in between. Germline loops: CDR1 SGHDT, CDR2 YYEEEE. The CDR3 totals 14 residues. The CDR3 DNA reads as TGTGCCAGCAGCCCGGCGGATCGTAACTATGGCTACACCTTC. This gives the protein CASSPADRNYGYTF.

The genes are TRBV19 and TRBJ1-4; 7 nucleotides agree with TRBD1. This CDR3 is built from 14 residues. V was clipped by 4 bases and J by 4 bases; unmatched bases: 3. Germline V lookup: CDR1 LNHDA, CDR2 SQIVND (reference sequence). The CDR3: CASSTGQLNEKLFF. For the CDR3, the DNA is TGTGCCAGTAGTACGGGACAGCTTAATGAAAAACTGTTTTTT.

The chain employs TRBV6-6 and TRBJ1-2; 9 nucleotides agree with TRBD1. The CDR3 covers 15 residues. V dropped 5 bases and J dropped 6; count of bases not matched to a gene: 10. Looked up from germline, CDR1 is MNHNY and CDR2 is SVGAGI (reference sequence). In DNA, the CDR3 is TGTGCCAGCAGTACCAAGGACAGGGGACGGAATGGCTACACCTTC. This codes for CASSTKDRGRNGYTF.

CDR3 DNA: TGCGCCAGCAGTGGAGGACAGGGGGCGATGAACGAGCAGTACTTC. It encodes CASSGGQGAMNEQYF. The V and J genes are TRBV4-1 and TRBJ2-7; TRBD1 matches 11 bases. Germline V gene sequence: CDR1 MGHRA, CDR2 YSYEKL. There are 15 residues in the CDR3. The trim removed 6 bases at V and 5 bases at J, leaving 9 bases unmatched.